The present entry profiles one T cell receptor (beta chain) with its context. This clonotype was recorded once. There is no known antigen for this receptor. No qualities accompany the bases; no much larger clone lies one base away. The data derive from a study of identical twins (dated by TCRdb to about 2016). Regarding the complete study: To test whether fetal clonotypes persist, the study used deep sequencing on TCR alpha and beta repertoires from monozygotic twins, unrelated adults of various ages, and cord blood. To rule out contamination, the twin experiments were replicated at different times with different library preparation protocols. The full study reports these points: The excess sharing between twins in beta out-of-frame sequences was weaker because fewer shared sequences reduced the signal-to-noise ratio. Compared with coincidental sharing between unrelated individuals, out-of-frame TCR alpha sequences shared between twins showed an excess of sequences with low generation probability. Out-of-frame TCR alpha sharing in monozygotic twins was systematically underestimated by recombination models, whereas sharing between unrelated individuals was in agreement with the recombination models. Abundant cord blood beta clonotypes carried fewer insertions; young adult naive repertoires showed a weaker similar trend, while memory repertoires showed none. Because the same donors could not be followed over many years, the conclusions relied on cross-sectional statistical analysis. Invariant T cells such as MAIT and iNKT could partly confound zero-insertion analyses, although diverse VJ usage argued against such confounding for most clonotypes.

Every donor was a healthy Caucasian. The library relied on 5' RACE. Sequencing used an Illumina HiSeq 2000. Template switching introduced a universal primer binding site; the final cDNA contained a unique molecular identifier, enabling accurate counting of TCR cDNA molecules. First-strand cDNA for TCR alpha and beta chains was synthesized from specific primers in the conserved constant-segment region. To control for contamination, each cDNA library was double barcoded with a SMART-Mk sample barcode plus Illumina barcodes. TruSeq adapter sequences along with Illumina sample barcodes were introduced in two successive PCR steps. The Illumina HiSeq platform was used with custom primers to sequence TCR alpha and beta cDNA libraries. Processing in the source paper ran as follows. Raw reads were processed with MiGEC to extract unique molecular identifiers, and MiXCR was used to determine CDR3 positions. Recombination models were inferred per individual with the repgenHMM and IGoR tools using an EM algorithm. The analysis of shared clonotypes was done with the tcR package in R, with sharing normalized by the product of cloneset sizes. To study raw recombination free of thymic and clonal selection effects, out-of-frame nonproductive sequences were analyzed. TCRdb reanalyzed the raw reads on its own, using fastp at Q25 for trimming and MiXCR for clone calling, and kept in-frame beta chains. Under each unique CDR3 protein, matching rows form one entry showing the most common genes and DNA. None of the V and J calls come from the authors' own analysis; TCRdb made them. The sample data list 1,800,000 or so distinct CDR3 sequences, and less than 35% of these were observed just once. Clones ranked in the top ten supply about 0.25% of the sample.

CDR1 and CDR2 were assigned from the germline V gene as MDHEN and SYDVKM. The CDR3 goes from the cysteine to the phenylalanine over 13 residues. Kept here is only the CDR3 DNA, which spans 39 bases and is read in frame from base 1. V loses 6 bases, J loses 3 bases, and the germline ends lie 9 bases apart. The TCR was taken from a newborn girl in good health. Sequencing was performed on cord blood. The chain joins TRBV28 to TRBJ2-1, with no confident D gene call. The CDR3 region: CASRAPGYNEQFF. The DNA reads TGTGCCAGCAGAGCGCCGGGCTACAATGAGCAGTTCTTC.